This TCR beta chain was sequenced during a study of blood T cell repertoires in COVID-19. Study summary: COVID-19 samples from acute and convalescent phases originated in the United States, Italy and Spain. Nucleic acid was either cDNA or gDNA, and it came from T cells, B-cell-depleted T cells, or PBMCs.

V was clipped by 1 base and J by 6 bases; unmatched bases: 5. In germline, CDR1 is MNHEY, CDR2 SVGAGI. The CDR3 has 15 amino acids. The table came from immunoSEQ multiplex PCR; TCRdb's copy has only in-frame clones and leaves some out. This table has around 250,000 clones, 90% to 95% appearing once. Membership in each cohort depended on participant-reported clinical history. Sequencing input: PBMCs or T cells enriched from blood (not recorded which). The origin of this receptor is a human donor in a cohort exposed to, infected with or recovered from COVID-19 (not recorded which). The donor label of this sample is uncertain. This rearrangement joins TRBV6-5 to TRBJ2-1; TRBD1 aligns across 8 bases. The CDR3, as DNA: TGTGCCAGCAGTTACTGGACAGGGAACGGCAATGAGCAGTTCTTC. It specifies CASSYWTGNGNEQFF.